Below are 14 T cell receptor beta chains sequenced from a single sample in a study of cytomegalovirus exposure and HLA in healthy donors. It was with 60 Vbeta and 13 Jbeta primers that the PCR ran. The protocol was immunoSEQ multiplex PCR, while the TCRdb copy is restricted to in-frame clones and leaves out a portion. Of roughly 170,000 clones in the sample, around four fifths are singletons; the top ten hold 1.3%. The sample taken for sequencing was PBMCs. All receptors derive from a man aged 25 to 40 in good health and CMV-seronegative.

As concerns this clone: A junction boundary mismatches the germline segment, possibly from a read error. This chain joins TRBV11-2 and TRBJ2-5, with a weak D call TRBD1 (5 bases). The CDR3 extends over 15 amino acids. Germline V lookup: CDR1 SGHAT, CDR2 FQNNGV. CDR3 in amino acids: CASSFPGSHHETQYF. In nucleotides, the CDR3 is TGTGCCAGCAGCTTCCCAGGGTCCCACCACGAGACCCAGTACTTC.

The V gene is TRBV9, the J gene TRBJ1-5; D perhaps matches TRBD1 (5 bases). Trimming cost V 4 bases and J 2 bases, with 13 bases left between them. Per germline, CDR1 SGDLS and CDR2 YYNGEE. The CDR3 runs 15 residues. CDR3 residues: CASSLLGRRNQPQHF. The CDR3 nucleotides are TGTGCCAGCAGCCTATTGGGGCGTCGCAATCAGCCCCAGCATTTT. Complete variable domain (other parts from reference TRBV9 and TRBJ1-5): DSGVTQTPKHLITATGQRVTLRCSPRSGDLSVYWYQQSLDQGLQFLIQYYNGEERAKGNILERFSAQQFPDLHSELNLSSLELGDSALYFCASSLLGRRNQPQHFGDGTRLSIL.

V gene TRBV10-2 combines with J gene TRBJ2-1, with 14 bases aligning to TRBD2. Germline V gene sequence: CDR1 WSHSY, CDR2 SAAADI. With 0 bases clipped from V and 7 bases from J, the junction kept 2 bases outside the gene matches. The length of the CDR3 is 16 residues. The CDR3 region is CASSESGTSGRNEQFF. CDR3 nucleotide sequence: TGCGCCAGCAGTGAGTCCGGGACTAGCGGGAGAAATGAGCAGTTCTTC.

The CDR3 protein is CASRRQETQYF. The CDR3 DNA follows: TGTGCCAGTAGACGGCAAGAGACCCAGTACTTC. This chain connects TRBV19 to TRBJ2-5; D is unresolved. The V end lost 6 bases, the J end lost 2 bases, and 4 bases lay between the germline ends. Germline CDR1 and CDR2: LNHDA and SQIVND (reference sequence). CDR3 length: 11 residues. The complete variable domain, with remaining parts taken from reference TRBV19 and TRBJ2-5, reads DGGITQSPKYLFRKEGQNVTLSCEQNLNHDAMYWYRQDPGQGLRLIYYSQIVNDFQKGDIAEGYSVSREKKESFPLTVTSAQKNPTAFYLCASRRQETQYFGPGTRLLVL.

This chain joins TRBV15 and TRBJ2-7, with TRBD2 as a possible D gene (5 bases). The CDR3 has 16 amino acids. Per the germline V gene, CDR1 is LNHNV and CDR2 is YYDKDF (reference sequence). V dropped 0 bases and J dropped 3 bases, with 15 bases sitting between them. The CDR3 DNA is TGTGCCACCAGCAGAGACGGAGCCGGGAAAAACTACGAGCAGTACTTC. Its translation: CATSRDGAGKNYEQYF.

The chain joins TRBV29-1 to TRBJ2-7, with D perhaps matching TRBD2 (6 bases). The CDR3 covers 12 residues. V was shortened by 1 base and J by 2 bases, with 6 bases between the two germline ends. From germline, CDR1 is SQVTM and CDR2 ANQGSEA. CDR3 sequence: CSVEGGAYEQYF. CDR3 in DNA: TGCAGCGTTGAAGGGGGGGCCTACGAGCAGTACTTC.

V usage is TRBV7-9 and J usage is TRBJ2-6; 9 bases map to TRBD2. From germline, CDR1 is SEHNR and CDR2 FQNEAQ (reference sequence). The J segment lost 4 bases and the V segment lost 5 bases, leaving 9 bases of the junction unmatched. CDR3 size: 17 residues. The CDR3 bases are TGTGCCAGCAGCCATGGGGGCGGGGGGGCAGGGGCCAACGTCCTGACTTTC. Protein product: CASSHGGGGAGANVLTF.

CDR3 amino acids: CASSQAGQATGAFF. DNA of the CDR3: TGTGCCAGCAGCCAAGCCGGACAGGCCACAGGAGCTTTCTTT. This chain joins TRBV4-2 and TRBJ1-1; TRBD1 matches at 7 bases. Germline V CDR1 and CDR2: LGHNA, YNFKEQ. Trimming at V came to 1 base and at J to 10 bases, leaving 9 bases not matched to a gene. The CDR3 spans 14 residues.

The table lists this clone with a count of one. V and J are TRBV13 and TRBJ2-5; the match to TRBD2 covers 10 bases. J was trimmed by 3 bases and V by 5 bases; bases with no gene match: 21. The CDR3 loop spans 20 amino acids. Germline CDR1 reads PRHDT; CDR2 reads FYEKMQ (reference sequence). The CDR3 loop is CASSPRASGSLQPSEETQYF. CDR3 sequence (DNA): TGTGCCAGCAGCCCGCGGGCTAGCGGGAGTCTTCAACCGTCTGAAGAGACCCAGTACTTC.

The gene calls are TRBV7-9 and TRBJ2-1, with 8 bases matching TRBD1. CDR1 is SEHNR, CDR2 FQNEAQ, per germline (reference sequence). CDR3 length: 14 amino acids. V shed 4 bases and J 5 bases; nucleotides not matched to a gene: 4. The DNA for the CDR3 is TGTGCCAGCAGCTGGGGGACAGGTGACAATGAGCAGTTCTTC. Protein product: CASSWGTGDNEQFF.

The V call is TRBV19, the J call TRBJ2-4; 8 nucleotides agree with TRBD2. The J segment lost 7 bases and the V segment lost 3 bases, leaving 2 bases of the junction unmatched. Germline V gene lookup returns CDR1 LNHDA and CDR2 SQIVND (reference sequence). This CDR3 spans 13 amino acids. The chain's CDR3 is CASSITGGNIQYF. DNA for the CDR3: TGTGCCAGTAGTATCACGGGAGGGAACATTCAGTACTTC.

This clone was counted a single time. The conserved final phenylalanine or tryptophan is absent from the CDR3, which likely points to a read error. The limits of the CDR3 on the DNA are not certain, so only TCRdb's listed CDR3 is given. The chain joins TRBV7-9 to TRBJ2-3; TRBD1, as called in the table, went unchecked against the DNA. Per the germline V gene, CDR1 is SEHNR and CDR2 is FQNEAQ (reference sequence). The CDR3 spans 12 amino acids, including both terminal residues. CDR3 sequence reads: CASSLGQGPSSS.

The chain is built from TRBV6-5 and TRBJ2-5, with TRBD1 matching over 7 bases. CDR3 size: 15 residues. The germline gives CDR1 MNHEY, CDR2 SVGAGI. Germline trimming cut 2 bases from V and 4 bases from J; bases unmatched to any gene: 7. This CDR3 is CASSYQQGSGETQYF. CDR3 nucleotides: TGTGCCAGCAGTTACCAACAGGGGAGTGGAGAGACCCAGTACTTC.

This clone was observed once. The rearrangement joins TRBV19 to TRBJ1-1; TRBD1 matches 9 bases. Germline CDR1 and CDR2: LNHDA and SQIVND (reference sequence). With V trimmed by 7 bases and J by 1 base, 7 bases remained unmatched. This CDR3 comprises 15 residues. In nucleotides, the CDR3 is TGTGCCAGTAACTGGGCGGGACAGGGGAACACTGAAGCTTTCTTT. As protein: CASNWAGQGNTEAFF.